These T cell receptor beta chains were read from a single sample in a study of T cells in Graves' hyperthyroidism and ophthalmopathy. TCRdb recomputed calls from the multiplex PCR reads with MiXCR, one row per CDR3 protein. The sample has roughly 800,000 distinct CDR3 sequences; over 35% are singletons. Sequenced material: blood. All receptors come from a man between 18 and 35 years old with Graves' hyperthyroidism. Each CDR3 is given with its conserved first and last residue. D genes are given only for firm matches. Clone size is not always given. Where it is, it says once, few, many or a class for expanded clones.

cdr3_aa: CASSLARYNEQFF
cdr3_nt: TGTGCCAGCAGCTTAGCGCGCTACAATGAGCAGTTCTTC
v_call: TRBV7-2
clone_size: .
d_call: .
j_call: TRBJ2-1

cdr3_aa: CSARFQGAGGYTF
cdr3_nt: TGCAGTGCTAGGTTCCAGGGGGCTGGGGGCTACACCTTC
v_call: TRBV20-1
clone_size: .
d_call: TRBD1
j_call: TRBJ1-2

cdr3_aa: CSARDLGGGSYF
cdr3_nt: TGCAGTGCTAGAGATTTGGGGGGAGGGTCGTACTTC
v_call: TRBV20-1
clone_size: few
d_call: TRBD2
j_call: TRBJ2-7

cdr3_aa: CASSFGAGSDYGYTF
cdr3_nt: TGTGCCAGCAGCTTTGGGGCAGGGAGTGACTATGGCTACACCTTC
v_call: TRBV7-9
clone_size: many
d_call: .
j_call: TRBJ1-2

cdr3_aa: CASKVQETQYF
cdr3_nt: TGTGCCTCGAAGGTCCAAGAGACCCAGTACTTC
v_call: TRBV7-9
clone_size: many
d_call: .
j_call: TRBJ2-5

cdr3_aa: CASSLATGRSGEKLFF
cdr3_nt: TGTGCCAGCAGCTTAGCGACTGGGAGATCGGGAGAAAAACTGTTTTTT
v_call: TRBV7-2
clone_size: .
d_call: .
j_call: TRBJ1-4

cdr3_aa: CASSEARQQPYEQYF
cdr3_nt: TGTGCCAGCAGTGAAGCTCGGCAGCAACCCTACGAGCAGTACTTC
v_call: TRBV2
clone_size: many
d_call: .
j_call: TRBJ2-7

cdr3_aa: CSARRTDATNEKLFF
cdr3_nt: TGCAGTGCTAGGAGGACGGATGCAACTAATGAAAAACTGTTTTTT
v_call: TRBV20-1
clone_size: .
d_call: .
j_call: TRBJ1-4

cdr3_aa: CAISEGVAGPNTGELFF
cdr3_nt: TGTGCCATCAGTGAGGGGGTAGCGGGGCCGAACACCGGGGAGCTGTTTTTT
v_call: TRBV10-3
clone_size: many
d_call: TRBD2
j_call: TRBJ2-2

cdr3_aa: CSAHSPTNEKLFF
cdr3_nt: TGCAGTGCTCACAGTCCAACTAATGAAAAACTGTTTTTT
v_call: TRBV20-1
clone_size: many
d_call: .
j_call: TRBJ1-4

cdr3_aa: CSAEADREYEQYF
cdr3_nt: TGCAGTGCTGAGGCCGACAGGGAGTACGAGCAGTACTTC
v_call: TRBV20-1
clone_size: many
d_call: TRBD1
j_call: TRBJ2-7

cdr3_aa: CASSVSGLNYGYTF
cdr3_nt: TGTGCCAGCAGCGTTTCGGGACTTAACTATGGCTACACCTTC
v_call: TRBV9
clone_size: many
d_call: .
j_call: TRBJ1-2

cdr3_aa: CSVLQGSGKLFF
cdr3_nt: TGCAGTGTCCTACAGGGGAGTGGAAAACTGTTTTTT
v_call: TRBV20-1
clone_size: once
d_call: TRBD1
j_call: TRBJ1-4

cdr3_aa: CASSESSYSNYGYTF
cdr3_nt: TGCGCCAGCAGTGAGTCGTCCTATAGTAACTATGGCTACACCTTC
v_call: TRBV10-2
clone_size: many
d_call: .
j_call: TRBJ1-2

cdr3_aa: CATSTGTGGSLAF
cdr3_nt: TGTGCCACCAGCACCGGGACAGGGGGGTCGCTGGCTTTT
v_call: TRBV15
clone_size: .
d_call: TRBD1
j_call: TRBJ1-4

cdr3_aa: CASSVRGTRHEQYF
cdr3_nt: TGTGCCAGCAGTGTGCGGGGGACTAGACACGAGCAGTACTTC
v_call: TRBV2
clone_size: many
d_call: TRBD2
j_call: TRBJ2-7

cdr3_aa: CASSPTGGYNEQFF
cdr3_nt: TGTGCCAGCAGCCCCACCGGCGGGTACAATGAGCAGTTCTTC
v_call: TRBV7-6
clone_size: .
d_call: .
j_call: TRBJ2-1

cdr3_aa: CASSYTGTAFNSPLHF
cdr3_nt: TGTGCCAGCAGTTACACCGGGACAGCCTTTAATTCACCCCTCCACTTT
v_call: TRBV12-3/TRBV12-4
clone_size: .
d_call: TRBD1
j_call: TRBJ1-6

cdr3_aa: CATSRFDRDYGYTF
cdr3_nt: TGTGCCACCAGCAGATTCGACAGGGACTATGGCTACACCTTC
v_call: TRBV15
clone_size: .
d_call: TRBD1
j_call: TRBJ1-2

cdr3_aa: CASSPDFPRIEAFF
cdr3_nt: TGTGCCAGCAGTCCCGACTTTCCAAGAATTGAAGCTTTCTTT
v_call: TRBV12-3/TRBV12-4
clone_size: few
d_call: .
j_call: TRBJ1-1

cdr3_aa: CASSLLADSYNSPLHF
cdr3_nt: TGTGCCAGCAGCTTGTTAGCTGACTCCTATAATTCACCCCTCCACTTT
v_call: TRBV5-6
clone_size: .
d_call: .
j_call: TRBJ1-6

cdr3_aa: CASSLSSPNTGELFF
cdr3_nt: TGCGCCAGCAGCTTATCCAGCCCGAACACCGGGGAGCTGTTTTTT
v_call: TRBV5-1
clone_size: .
d_call: .
j_call: TRBJ2-2

cdr3_aa: CSPTVGKHGYTF
cdr3_nt: TGCAGCCCGACGGTCGGTAAACATGGCTACACCTTC
v_call: TRBV29-1
clone_size: once
d_call: .
j_call: TRBJ1-2

cdr3_aa: CSVGGGRGGYGYTF
cdr3_nt: TGCAGCGTTGGTGGAGGCAGGGGTGGCTATGGCTACACCTTC
v_call: TRBV29-1
clone_size: .
d_call: .
j_call: TRBJ1-2

cdr3_aa: CASSVQGAHNSPLHF
cdr3_nt: TGTGCCAGCAGCGTACAGGGTGCCCATAATTCACCCCTCCACTTT
v_call: TRBV6-6
clone_size: few
d_call: .
j_call: TRBJ1-6

cdr3_aa: CASSFSTGLNTEAFF
cdr3_nt: TGTGCCAGCAGCTTCAGCACAGGGTTGAACACTGAAGCTTTCTTT
v_call: TRBV7-2
clone_size: many
d_call: .
j_call: TRBJ1-1

cdr3_aa: CASSFSSGPEETQYF
cdr3_nt: TGTGCCAGCAGCTTTAGCTCGGGACCCGAAGAGACCCAGTACTTC
v_call: TRBV5-4
clone_size: few
d_call: .
j_call: TRBJ2-5

cdr3_aa: CASSVTGTWPQHF
cdr3_nt: TGTGCCAGTAGCGTCACCGGGACTTGGCCCCAGCATTTT
v_call: TRBV19
clone_size: .
d_call: .
j_call: TRBJ1-5

cdr3_aa: CASRSTGDSQNTEAFF
cdr3_nt: TGTGCCAGCAGATCTACAGGGGACTCGCAGAACACTGAAGCTTTCTTT
v_call: TRBV7-2
clone_size: few
d_call: TRBD1
j_call: TRBJ1-1

cdr3_aa: CASSLMGSEAFF
cdr3_nt: TGTGCCAGCAGCTTAATGGGTTCTGAAGCTTTCTTT
v_call: TRBV7-6
clone_size: many
d_call: .
j_call: TRBJ1-1

cdr3_aa: CSALRANYGYTF
cdr3_nt: TGCAGTGCTCTCAGGGCCAACTATGGCTACACCTTC
v_call: TRBV20-1
clone_size: .
d_call: .
j_call: TRBJ1-2

cdr3_aa: CASSPQGLAYQETQYF
cdr3_nt: TGTGCCAGCAGCCCACAGGGACTAGCCTACCAAGAGACCCAGTACTTC
v_call: TRBV7-9
clone_size: .
d_call: TRBD2
j_call: TRBJ2-5

cdr3_aa: CSARDTGVDYTF
cdr3_nt: TGCAGTGCTAGAGATACGGGGGTGGACTACACCTTC
v_call: TRBV20-1
clone_size: many
d_call: .
j_call: TRBJ1-2

cdr3_aa: CASSRSSGSYEQYF
cdr3_nt: TGTGCCAGCAGTCGTTCTAGCGGGAGCTACGAGCAGTACTTC
v_call: TRBV10-3
clone_size: .
d_call: TRBD2
j_call: TRBJ2-7

cdr3_aa: CASEGNEGWSEKLFF
cdr3_nt: TGTGCCAGCGAGGGGAACGAAGGGTGGAGTGAAAAACTGTTTTTT
v_call: TRBV5-6
clone_size: .
d_call: .
j_call: TRBJ1-4

cdr3_aa: CASSRTGMPYEQYF
cdr3_nt: TGTGCCAGCAGTCGGACAGGGATGCCCTACGAGCAGTACTTC
v_call: TRBV12-3/TRBV12-4
clone_size: .
d_call: TRBD1
j_call: TRBJ2-7

cdr3_aa: CSVGGYEQFF
cdr3_nt: TGCAGCGTTGGGGGGTATGAGCAGTTCTTC
v_call: TRBV29-1
clone_size: few
d_call: .
j_call: TRBJ2-1

cdr3_aa: CASSLRGGVNTGELFF
cdr3_nt: TGTGCCAGCAGCTTACGCGGGGGGGTGAACACCGGGGAGCTGTTTTTT
v_call: TRBV7-2
clone_size: .
d_call: TRBD2
j_call: TRBJ2-2

cdr3_aa: CSVGLANTGELFF
cdr3_nt: TGCAGCGTCGGACTAGCGAACACCGGGGAGCTGTTTTTT
v_call: TRBV29-1
clone_size: few
d_call: TRBD2
j_call: TRBJ2-2

cdr3_aa: CARQTPTDYGYTF
cdr3_nt: TGTGCCAGGCAGACCCCGACAGACTATGGCTACACCTTC
v_call: TRBV2
clone_size: many
d_call: .
j_call: TRBJ1-2

cdr3_aa: CSASRDRGQYF
cdr3_nt: TGCAGTGCTTCCCGGGACAGGGGACAGTACTTC
v_call: TRBV20-1
clone_size: .
d_call: TRBD1
j_call: TRBJ2-7

cdr3_aa: CASRVQGAGTEAFF
cdr3_nt: TGTGCCAGCAGAGTACAGGGGGCAGGCACTGAAGCTTTCTTT
v_call: TRBV2
clone_size: .
d_call: TRBD1
j_call: TRBJ1-1

cdr3_aa: CASSQPRYEQYF
cdr3_nt: TGTGCCAGCAGCCAACCTCGCTACGAGCAGTACTTC
v_call: TRBV9
clone_size: .
d_call: .
j_call: TRBJ2-7

cdr3_aa: CSARDRQYF
cdr3_nt: TGCAGTGCTAGAGATCGGCAGTACTTC
v_call: TRBV20-1
clone_size: .
d_call: .
j_call: TRBJ2-7

cdr3_aa: CASSAAGNTEAFF
cdr3_nt: TGTGCCAGCAGCGCCGCAGGGAACACTGAAGCTTTCTTT
v_call: TRBV13
clone_size: many
d_call: .
j_call: TRBJ1-1